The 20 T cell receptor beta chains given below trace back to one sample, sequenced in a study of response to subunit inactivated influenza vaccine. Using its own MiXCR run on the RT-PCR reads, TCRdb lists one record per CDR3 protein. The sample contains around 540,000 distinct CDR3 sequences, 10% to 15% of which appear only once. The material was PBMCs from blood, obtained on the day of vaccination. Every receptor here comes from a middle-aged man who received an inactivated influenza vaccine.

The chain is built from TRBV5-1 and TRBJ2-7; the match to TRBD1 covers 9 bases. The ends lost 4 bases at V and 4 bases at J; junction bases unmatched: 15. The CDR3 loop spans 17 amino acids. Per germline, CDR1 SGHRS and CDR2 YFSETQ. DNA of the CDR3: TGCGCCAGCAGCGCCGGACAGGGGCTAGCAGGGCCTTACGAGCAGTACTTC. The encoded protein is CASSAGQGLAGPYEQYF.

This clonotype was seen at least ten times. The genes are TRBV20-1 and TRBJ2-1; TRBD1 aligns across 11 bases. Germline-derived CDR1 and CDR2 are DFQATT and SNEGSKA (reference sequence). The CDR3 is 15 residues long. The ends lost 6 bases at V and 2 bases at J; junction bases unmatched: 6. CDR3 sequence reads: CSATGQGVTYNEQFF. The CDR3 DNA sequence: TGCAGTGCCACGGGACAGGGGGTCACCTACAATGAGCAGTTCTTC.

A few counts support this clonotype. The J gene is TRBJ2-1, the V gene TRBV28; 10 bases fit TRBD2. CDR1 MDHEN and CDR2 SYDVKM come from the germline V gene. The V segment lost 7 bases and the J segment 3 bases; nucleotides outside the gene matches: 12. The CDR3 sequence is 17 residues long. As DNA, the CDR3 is TGTGCCAGCACTCTGACTAGCGGGCAGCCTGGCTACAATGAGCAGTTCTTC. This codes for CASTLTSGQPGYNEQFF.

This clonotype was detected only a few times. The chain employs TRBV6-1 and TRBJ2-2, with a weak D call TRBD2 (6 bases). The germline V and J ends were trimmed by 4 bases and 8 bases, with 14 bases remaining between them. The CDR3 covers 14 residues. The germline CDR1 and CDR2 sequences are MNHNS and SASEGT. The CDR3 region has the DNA TGTGCCAGCAGTGCTTACCCGGGGAGGGGGGAGCTGTTTTTT. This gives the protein CASSAYPGRGELFF.

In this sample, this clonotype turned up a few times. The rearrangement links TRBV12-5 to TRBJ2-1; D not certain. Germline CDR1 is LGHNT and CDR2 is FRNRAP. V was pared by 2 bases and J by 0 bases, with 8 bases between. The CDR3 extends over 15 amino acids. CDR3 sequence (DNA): TGTGCTAGTGGTTTGACTGCCGGCTCCTACAATGAGCAGTTCTTC. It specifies CASGLTAGSYNEQFF.

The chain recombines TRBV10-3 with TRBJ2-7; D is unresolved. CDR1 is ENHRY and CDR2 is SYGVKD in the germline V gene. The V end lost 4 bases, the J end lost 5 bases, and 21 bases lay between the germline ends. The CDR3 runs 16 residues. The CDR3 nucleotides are TGTGCCATCAGTGGGAGACCGGACGGTAAATTGGACGAGCAGTACTTC. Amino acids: CAISGRPDGKLDEQYF.

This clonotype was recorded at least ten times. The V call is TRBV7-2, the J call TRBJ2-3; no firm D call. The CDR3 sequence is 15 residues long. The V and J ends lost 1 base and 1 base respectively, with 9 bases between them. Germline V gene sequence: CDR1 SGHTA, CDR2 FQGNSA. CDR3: CASSLVGKRTDTQYF. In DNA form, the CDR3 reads TGTGCCAGCAGCTTAGTTGGGAAGCGCACAGATACGCAGTATTTT.

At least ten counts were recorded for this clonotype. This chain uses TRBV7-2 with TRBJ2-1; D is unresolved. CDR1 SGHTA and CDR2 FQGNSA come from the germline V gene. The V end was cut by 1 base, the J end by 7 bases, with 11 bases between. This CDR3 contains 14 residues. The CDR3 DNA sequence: TGTGCCAGCAGCTTAGACATCAATGGGAATGAGCAGTTCTTC. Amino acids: CASSLDINGNEQFF.

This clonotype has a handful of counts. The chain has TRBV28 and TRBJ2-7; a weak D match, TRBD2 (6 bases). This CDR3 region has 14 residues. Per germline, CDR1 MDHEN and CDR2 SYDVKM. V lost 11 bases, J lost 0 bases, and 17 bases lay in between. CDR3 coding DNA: TGTGCCGTCGGCGGGGACCCGCACTCCTACGAGCAGTACTTC. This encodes CAVGGDPHSYEQYF. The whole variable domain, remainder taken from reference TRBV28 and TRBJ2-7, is DVKVTQSSRYLVKRTGEKVFLECVQDMDHENMFWYRQDPGLGLRLIYFSYDVKMKEKGDIPEGYSVSREKKERFSLILESASTNQTSMYLCAVGGDPHSYEQYFGPGTRLTVT.

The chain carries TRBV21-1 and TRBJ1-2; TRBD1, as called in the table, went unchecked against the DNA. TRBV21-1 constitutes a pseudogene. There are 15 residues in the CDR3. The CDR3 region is CASSPHASRGFGYTF. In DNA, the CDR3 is TGTGCCAGCAGCCCCCACGCCTCAAGGGGCTTTGGCTACACCTTC.

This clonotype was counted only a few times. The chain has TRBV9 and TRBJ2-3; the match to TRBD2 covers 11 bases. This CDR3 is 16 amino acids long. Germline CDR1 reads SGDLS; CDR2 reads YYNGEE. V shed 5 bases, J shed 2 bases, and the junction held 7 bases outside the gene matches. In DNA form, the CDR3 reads TGTGCCAGCAGACCAACTAGCGGGGGACTCACAGATACGCAGTATTTT. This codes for CASRPTSGGLTDTQYF.

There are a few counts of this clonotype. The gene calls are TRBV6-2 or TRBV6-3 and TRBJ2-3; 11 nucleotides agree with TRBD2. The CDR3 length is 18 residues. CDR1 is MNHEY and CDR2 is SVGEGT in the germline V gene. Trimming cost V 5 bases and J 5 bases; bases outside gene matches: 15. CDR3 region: CASSHQGPGLAAKDTQYF. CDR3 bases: TGTGCCAGCAGTCACCAGGGACCGGGACTAGCGGCGAAAGATACGCAGTATTTT.

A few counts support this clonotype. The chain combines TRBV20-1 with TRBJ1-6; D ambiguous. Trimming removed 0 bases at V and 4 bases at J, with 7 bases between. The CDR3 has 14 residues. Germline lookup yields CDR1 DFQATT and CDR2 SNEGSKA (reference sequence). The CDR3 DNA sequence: TGCAGTGCTAGAGATCAGCAGTATAATTCACCCCTCCACTTT. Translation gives CSARDQQYNSPLHF.

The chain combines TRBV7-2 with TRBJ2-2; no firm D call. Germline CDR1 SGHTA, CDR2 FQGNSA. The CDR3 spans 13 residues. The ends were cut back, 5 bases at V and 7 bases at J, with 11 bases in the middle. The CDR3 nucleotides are TGTGCCAGCAGCCTTCCTAGAATCGGGGAGCTGTTTTTT. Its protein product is CASSLPRIGELFF.

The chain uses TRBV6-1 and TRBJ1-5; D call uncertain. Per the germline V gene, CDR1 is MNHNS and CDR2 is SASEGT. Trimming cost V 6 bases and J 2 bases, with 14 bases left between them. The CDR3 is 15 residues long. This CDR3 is CASSPDWRGNQPQHF. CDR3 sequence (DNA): TGTGCCAGCAGCCCCGATTGGAGGGGCAATCAGCCCCAGCATTTT.

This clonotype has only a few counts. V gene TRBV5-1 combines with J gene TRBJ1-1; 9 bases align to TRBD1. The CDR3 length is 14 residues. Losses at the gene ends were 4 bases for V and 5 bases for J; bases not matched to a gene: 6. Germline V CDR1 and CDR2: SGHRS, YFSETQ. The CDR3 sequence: CASSEYRGQTEAFF. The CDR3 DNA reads TGCGCCAGCAGCGAATACAGGGGGCAGACTGAAGCTTTCTTT.

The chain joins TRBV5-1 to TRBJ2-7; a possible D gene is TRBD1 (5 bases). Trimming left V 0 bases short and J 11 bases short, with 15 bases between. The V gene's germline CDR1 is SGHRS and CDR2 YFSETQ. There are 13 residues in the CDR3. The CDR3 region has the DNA TGCGCCAGCAGCTTGGACATCACAGGAGAGGAGTACTTC. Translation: CASSLDITGEEYF.

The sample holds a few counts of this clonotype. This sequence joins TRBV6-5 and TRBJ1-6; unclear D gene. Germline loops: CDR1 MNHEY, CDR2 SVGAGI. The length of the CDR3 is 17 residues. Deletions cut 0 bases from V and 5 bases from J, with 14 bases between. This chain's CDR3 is CASSYSSPDADNSPLHF. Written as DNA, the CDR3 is TGTGCCAGCAGTTACTCATCACCGGACGCAGATAATTCACCCCTCCACTTT.

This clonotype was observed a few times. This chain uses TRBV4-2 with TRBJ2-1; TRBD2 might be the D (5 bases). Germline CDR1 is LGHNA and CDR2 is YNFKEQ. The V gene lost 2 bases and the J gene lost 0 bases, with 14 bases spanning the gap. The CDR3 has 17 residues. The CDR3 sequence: CASSQLTGKSSYNEQFF. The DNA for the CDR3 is TGTGCCAGCAGCCAACTCACCGGGAAGAGCTCCTACAATGAGCAGTTCTTC.

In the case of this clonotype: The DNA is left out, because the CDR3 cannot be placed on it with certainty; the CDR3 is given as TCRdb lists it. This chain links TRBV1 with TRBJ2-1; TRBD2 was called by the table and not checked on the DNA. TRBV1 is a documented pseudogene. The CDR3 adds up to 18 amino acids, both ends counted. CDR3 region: CTSSPWGSGIPPYNEQFF.